These 25 T cell receptor beta chains came from one sample sequenced in a study of tumor-infiltrating lymphocytes in localized non-small cell lung cancer. Libraries were prepared by immunoSEQ multiplex PCR; TCRdb keeps only in-frame clonotypes and omits some of them. The sample has fewer than 20,000 clones; approximately 70% are singletons. Material: lung tumor tissue. Every receptor here comes from a human donor with non-small cell lung cancer.

This clone was recorded only once. V gene TRBV19 combines with J gene TRBJ2-3; 7 bases align to TRBD2. This CDR3 comprises 16 residues. Germline V gene data show CDR1 as LNHDA and CDR2 as SQIVND (reference sequence). After removal of 4 bases from V and 0 bases from J, the junction contained 7 bases not matched to a gene. CDR3 residues: CASSTRSGASTDTQYF. For the CDR3, the DNA is TGTGCCAGTAGTACCCGGAGCGGGGCTAGCACAGATACGCAGTATTTT. Combining the CDR3 with reference TRBV19 and TRBJ2-3 gives the whole variable domain DGGITQSPKYLFRKEGQNVTLSCEQNLNHDAMYWYRQDPGQGLRLIYYSQIVNDFQKGDIAEGYSVSREKKESFPLTVTSAQKNPTAFYLCASSTRSGASTDTQYFGPGTRLTVL.

The rearrangement links TRBV2 to TRBJ2-6; weak D call: TRBD1 (7 bases). Germline lookup yields CDR1 SNHLY and CDR2 FYNNEI. V lost 8 bases and J 0 bases, leaving 14 bases between the germline ends. The CDR3 spans 16 residues. CDR3 bases: TGTGCCAGCCTGCGGGACAGAAACTCTGGGGCCAACGTCCTGACTTTC. Its protein product is CASLRDRNSGANVLTF.

The gene calls are TRBV6-1 and TRBJ2-1; D perhaps matches TRBD1 (7 bases). The CDR3 sequence is 14 residues long. V gave up 7 bases and J gave up 7 bases, with 17 bases separating them. Germline lookup yields CDR1 MNHNS and CDR2 SASEGT. The CDR3 DNA reads TGTGCCAGCACCTTACCTCCAGGGGGGAATGAGCAGTTCTTC. It is translated as CASTLPPGGNEQFF.

The chain couples TRBV28 to TRBJ1-5; 7 bases map to TRBD1. This CDR3 is 16 amino acids long. Per germline, CDR1 MDHEN and CDR2 SYDVKM. V lost 7 bases and J lost 4; bases outside the gene matches: 13. CDR3 nucleotides: TGTGCCAGCACCCATTCTAAGACAGGGACGAATCAGCCCCAGCATTTT. Translation gives CASTHSKTGTNQPQHF.

The chain carries TRBV19 and TRBJ1-6; weak D call: TRBD1 (6 bases). CDR3 size: 14 residues. Between the trimmed V and J ends, which lost 4 bases and 8 bases, there was a span of 12 bases. The germline gives CDR1 LNHDA, CDR2 SQIVND (reference sequence). DNA for the CDR3: TGTGCCAGTAGTAAGAGGGGGGTGGATTCACCCCTCCACTTT. Translated: CASSKRGVDSPLHF.

This clone was seen once. V gene TRBV14 combines with J gene TRBJ2-7; D is undetermined. Germline V CDR1 and CDR2: SGHDN, FVKESK. V was shortened by 5 bases and J by 3 bases, with 11 bases between the two germline ends. The CDR3 runs to 13 residues. Written as DNA, the CDR3 is TGTGCCAGCAGCTTTGGACCGAACTACGAGCAGTACTTC. Protein product: CASSFGPNYEQYF.

This chain connects TRBV28 to TRBJ2-4, with D possibly being TRBD1 (6 bases). This CDR3 spans 18 amino acids. Germline CDR1 MDHEN, CDR2 SYDVKM. V was shortened by 6 bases and J by 4 bases, with 25 bases between the two germline ends. The CDR3 coding sequence is TGTGCCAGCAGAAGACAACTATCGGGGACATCAGGGAAAAACATTCAGTACTTC. Protein product: CASRRQLSGTSGKNIQYF.

This clone showed up just a few times. J is TRBJ2-7 and V is TRBV28; D unclear. V was pared by 2 bases and J by 7 bases, with 12 bases between. The germline V gene encodes CDR1 MDHEN and CDR2 SYDVKM. CDR3 size: 13 residues. CDR3 nucleotide sequence: TGTGCCAGCAGTTTACAGAAAATAGGGGAGCAGTACTTC. Amino acids: CASSLQKIGEQYF.

This chain links TRBV28 with TRBJ1-1, with D possibly matching TRBD1 (5 bases). Trimming left V 6 bases short and J 5 bases short, with 16 bases between. Germline CDR1 MDHEN, CDR2 SYDVKM. This CDR3 has 14 amino acids. As DNA, the CDR3 is TGTGCCAGCAGGTACGGGGACGTTCGGACTGAAGCTTTCTTT. It yields the protein CASRYGDVRTEAFF.

J is TRBJ2-1 and V is TRBV7-9; no clear D. Trimming left V 0 bases short and J 6 bases short, with 9 bases between. There are 14 residues in the CDR3. CDR1 SEHNR and CDR2 FQNEAQ come from the germline V gene (reference sequence). The CDR3 DNA follows: TGTGCCAGCAGCTTAGCGGGAAAGGTCAATGAGCAGTTCTTC. Its translation is CASSLAGKVNEQFF.

This sequence joins TRBV28 and TRBJ1-1, with D tentatively TRBD1 (5 bases). V was pared by 4 bases and J by 5 bases, with 14 bases between. Germline V CDR1 and CDR2: MDHEN, SYDVKM. The CDR3 consists of 14 residues. The CDR3 DNA follows: TGTGCCAGCAGTTACAACAGGATGAGGACTGAAGCTTTCTTT. Amino acid sequence: CASSYNRMRTEAFF.

The DNA of the CDR3 is TGTGCCTGGAGTGCTGGAAACACCATATATTTT. Amino acids: CAWSAGNTIYF. The chain uses TRBV30 and TRBJ1-3; no definite D call. The CDR3 consists of 11 residues. Trimming took off 1 base at V and 2 bases at J, with 0 bases between the two ends. Germline loops: CDR1 GTSNPN, CDR2 SVGIG (reference sequence). Supplemented by reference TRBV30 and TRBJ1-3, the full variable domain reads SQTIHQWPATLVQPVGSPLSLECTVEGTSNPNLYWYRQAAGRGLQLLFYSVGIGQISSEVPQNLSASRPQDRQFILSSKKLLLSDSGFYLCAWSAGNTIYFGEGSWLTVV.

This clone was counted a few times. The V call is TRBV28, the J call TRBJ2-5; no clear D. This CDR3 has 15 residues. Germline V gene sequence: CDR1 MDHEN, CDR2 SYDVKM. Trimming removed 3 bases at V and 0 bases at J, with 11 bases between. The CDR3 is CASSFAGPYQETQYF. In DNA, the CDR3 is TGTGCCAGCAGTTTCGCAGGACCGTACCAAGAGACCCAGTACTTC.

V gene TRBV7-2 combines with J gene TRBJ2-6, with 7 nucleotides matching TRBD1. V was clipped by 4 bases and J by 4 bases; unmatched bases: 10. The CDR3 contains 17 residues. The V gene's germline CDR1 is SGHTA and CDR2 FQGNSA. In nucleotides, the CDR3 is TGTGCCAGCAGCTGGGACAGCCGTCCCGGGGGGGCCAACGTCCTGACTTTC. Its protein product is CASSWDSRPGGANVLTF.

This chain joins TRBV7-8 and TRBJ1-5; D perhaps matches TRBD1 (5 bases). V lost 4 bases to trimming and J lost 0 bases, with 16 bases between them. CDR1 is SGHVS and CDR2 is FQNEAQ in the germline V gene. The CDR3 has 17 residues. The CDR3 region is CASSSSQGLFSNQPQHF. The CDR3 DNA follows: TGTGCCAGCAGCTCATCTCAGGGTCTCTTTAGCAATCAGCCCCAGCATTTT.

The V call is TRBV7-8, the J call TRBJ2-3; 7 nucleotides line up with TRBD2. The CDR3 sequence is 16 residues long. V lost 1 base and J lost 6; bases outside the gene matches: 10. Germline V gene lookup returns CDR1 SGHVS and CDR2 FQNEAQ. CDR3 nucleotide sequence: TGTGCCAGCAGCTTAGGTCGTCTAGCGGCTACCGATACGCAGTATTTT. Its protein product is CASSLGRLAATDTQYF.

The V call is TRBV28, the J call TRBJ2-3; 8 bases align to TRBD2. V trimming: 2 bases; J trimming: 2 bases; junction bases outside the gene matches: 9. This CDR3 is built from 17 residues. The V gene's germline CDR1 is MDHEN and CDR2 SYDVKM. Here the CDR3 reads CASSLVFGGGYTDTQYF. Written as DNA, the CDR3 is TGTGCCAGCAGTTTAGTATTCGGCGGGGGGTACACAGATACGCAGTATTTT.

The CDR3: CASSTFRDLISYEQYF. In DNA, the CDR3 is TGTGCCAGCAGCACCTTCCGGGACCTCATATCCTACGAGCAGTACTTC. The chain couples TRBV7-8 to TRBJ2-7; D may be TRBD1 or TRBD2 (5 bases each). CDR3 size: 16 residues. V was cut by 5 bases and J by 1 base, with 18 bases left in between. CDR1 and CDR2 (germline): SGHVS, FQNEAQ.

J is TRBJ1-3 and V is TRBV28; 7 bases fit TRBD1. J was trimmed by 5 bases and V by 5 bases; bases with no gene match: 6. There are 14 residues in the CDR3. Per the germline V gene, CDR1 is MDHEN and CDR2 is SYDVKM. The CDR3: CASSPTGPRNTIYF. The CDR3 DNA reads TGTGCCAGCAGTCCGACAGGGCCCCGAAACACCATATATTTT.

The chain joins TRBV19 to TRBJ1-1, with 8 bases fitting TRBD1. Germline-derived CDR1 and CDR2 are LNHDA and SQIVND (reference sequence). Unmatched junction bases numbered 5, after V lost 8 bases and J lost 3 bases. CDR3 length: 13 amino acids. DNA of the CDR3: TGTGCCAGTGGACAGGGACGGGACACTGAAGCTTTCTTT. As protein: CASGQGRDTEAFF.

This clone was counted only a few times. The chain has TRBV7-2 and TRBJ2-7; D gene ambiguous. The CDR3 is 14 residues long. From germline, CDR1 is SGHTA and CDR2 FQGNSA. Trimming stripped 0 bases from V and 0 bases from J, with 6 bases between. CDR3 nucleotide sequence: TGTGCCAGCAGCTTAGCGTACAACTCCTACGAGCAGTACTTC. It translates to CASSLAYNSYEQYF.

The chain employs TRBV19 and TRBJ2-3; D call uncertain. V was trimmed by 1 base and J by 4 bases, leaving 9 bases between them. The CDR3 contains 14 residues. The V gene's germline CDR1 is LNHDA and CDR2 SQIVND (reference sequence). In nucleotides, the CDR3 is TGTGCCAGTAGTATAGGGCCCGCCCCAGATACGCAGTATTTT. Translated, it gives CASSIGPAPDTQYF.

The chain joins TRBV6-6 to TRBJ2-1; D not certain. Germline-derived CDR1 and CDR2 are MNHNY and SVGAGI (reference sequence). There are 13 residues in the CDR3. V was trimmed by 2 bases and J by 6 bases, leaving 8 bases between them. The chain's CDR3 is CASSYPGANEQFF. For the CDR3, the DNA is TGTGCCAGCAGTTACCCCGGAGCCAATGAGCAGTTCTTC.

V is TRBV7-3 and J is TRBJ2-3; perhaps D is TRBD1 or TRBD2 (6 bases each). The V and J ends lost 5 bases and 10 bases respectively, with 19 bases between them. Germline CDR1 reads SGHTA; CDR2 reads FQGTGA. This CDR3 contains 14 residues. CDR3 bases: TGTGCCAGCAGCCTCGGGGGCAGGGGTTGGGCGCAGTATTTT. Protein sequence: CASSLGGRGWAQYF. Full variable domain (rest looked up from reference TRBV7-3 and TRBJ2-3): GAGVSQTPSNKVTEKGKYVELRCDPISGHTALYWYRQSLGQGPEFLIYFQGTGAADDSGLPNDRFFAVRPEGSVSTLKIQRTERGDSAVYLCASSLGGRGWAQYFGPGTRLTVL.

The chain links TRBV7-3 to TRBJ2-2; the D gene is possibly TRBD2 (5 bases). Trimming removed 4 bases at V and 4 bases at J, with 10 bases between. This CDR3 is built from 14 residues. Germline V lookup: CDR1 SGHTA, CDR2 FQGTGA. The CDR3 here is CASSSAGVTGELFF. The CDR3 DNA follows: TGTGCCAGCAGCTCGGCCGGGGTCACCGGGGAGCTGTTTTTT.